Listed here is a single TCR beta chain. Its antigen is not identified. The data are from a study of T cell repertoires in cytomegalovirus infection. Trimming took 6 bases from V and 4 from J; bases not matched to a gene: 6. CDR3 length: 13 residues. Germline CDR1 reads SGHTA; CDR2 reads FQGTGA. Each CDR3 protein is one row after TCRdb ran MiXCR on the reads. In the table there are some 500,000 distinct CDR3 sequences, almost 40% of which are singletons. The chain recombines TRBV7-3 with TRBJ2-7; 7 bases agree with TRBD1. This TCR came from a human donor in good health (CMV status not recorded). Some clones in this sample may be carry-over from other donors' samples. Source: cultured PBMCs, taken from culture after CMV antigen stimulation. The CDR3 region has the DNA TGTGCCAGCAGTCCGGACAGGCAATACGAGCAGTACTTC. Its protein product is CASSPDRQYEQYF.